Included here is one T cell receptor beta chain sequence, with context. There is no known antigen for this receptor. No much larger clone is present one base from it, and per-base qualities are unavailable. This record comes from a study of response to subunit inactivated influenza vaccine (dated by TCRdb to the late 2010s). With respect to the entire study: Deep quantitative profiling of the T cell receptor repertoire was used in the study to follow responses to a trivalent subunit inactivated influenza vaccine. What the work shows at the level of the full study, not this receptor alone: The authors suggested that each seasonal influenza vaccination may recruit only a limited number of new T cells.

V is clipped by 3 bases and J by 8 bases, and the sequence between their germline boundaries is 6 bases long. The CDR3 runs 12 residues from the cysteine to the phenylalanine. The sequence is cut down to CDR3 DNA, 36 bases in frame from base 1. Reading the germline V gene (reference sequence) gives CDR1 SGHKS and CDR2 YYEKEE. Library construction relied on RT-PCR. The listed sequencing device is Illumina HiSeq 2500. The public sequencing data were trimmed at Q25 with fastp and processed into clonotypes with MiXCR by TCRdb, which kept only in-frame beta chains. All rows with the same CDR3 protein become a single entry with the most common DNA and genes. The sample yields about 570,000 distinct CDR3 sequences; approximately 10% were counted once. Clones ranked in the top ten supply approximately 11% of the sample. These same records also appear under a second study, on T cells expressing NK-cell markers. As the second study states: 5'RACE template switching, by which a universal primer site and unique molecular identifiers were added, was used to make TCR beta cDNA libraries. TCR beta-chain repertoires were profiled in sorted CD3+CD56+NKG2C+, CD3+CD56+NKG2C- and CD3+CD56-NKG2C+ T-cell subsets from about 8 donors. Among the eight sequenced donors, only one was HCMV-seronegative, while the other seven were HCMV-seropositive. To restrict sorting to alphabetaTCR-expressing T cells, an anti-gammadeltaTCR antibody was added in several experiments. In roughly 6 donors, the dominant CD3+CD56+NKG2C+ clonotypes ranked among the top 10 CD8+ clonotypes, making up about 1.0-7.0% of CD8+ T cells. Those dominant clonotypes were again the most abundant among CD3+CD56-NKG2C+ cells in a handful of donors, at about 25-60.1%. Whether the expanded NKG2C-expressing T cell clones were specific for HCMV antigens remained unclear. Randomly selected healthy volunteers, three men and five women, were used as the eight sequenced donors. To determine HCMV serostatus, a commercial ELISA kit was used to detect HCMV-specific IgG in serum. Ficoll density gradient centrifugation was used to isolate peripheral blood mononuclear cells from blood. For over 5 donors, bulk peripheral blood T-cell repertoires were additionally sequenced from unsorted PBMC. cDNA synthesis was primed from the TCR beta constant segment and was followed by two successive PCR amplification steps. Libraries were sequenced as 2 x 150 bp reads on Illumina HiSeq 2000/2500, MiSeq or NextSeq. MIGEC was used to demultiplex reads and group the reads by UMI, and MiTCR was used to assemble and quantify clonotypes. To remove erroneous sequences, TCR cDNA sequences were retained only when supported by two or more reads. Downstream repertoire analysis used the tcR package, and clonotypes were matched across fractions by CDR3 nucleotide sequence plus V segment. VDJmatch was used to annotate antigen specificity against VDJdb, with one amino acid substitution in CDR3 allowed.

The receptor chain draws on TRBV5-5 and TRBJ1-6; no D gene can be assigned with confidence. Sequences were derived from PBMCs from blood, sampled on the day of vaccination. The sequence came from a man aged 45-65 years who received an inactivated influenza vaccine. Donor details come from another sample of the same person, matched by shared clones. The nucleotide sequence reads as follows: TGTGCCAGCAGCTCCCGGGATTCACCCCTCCACTTT. This is translated as CASSSRDSPLHF.